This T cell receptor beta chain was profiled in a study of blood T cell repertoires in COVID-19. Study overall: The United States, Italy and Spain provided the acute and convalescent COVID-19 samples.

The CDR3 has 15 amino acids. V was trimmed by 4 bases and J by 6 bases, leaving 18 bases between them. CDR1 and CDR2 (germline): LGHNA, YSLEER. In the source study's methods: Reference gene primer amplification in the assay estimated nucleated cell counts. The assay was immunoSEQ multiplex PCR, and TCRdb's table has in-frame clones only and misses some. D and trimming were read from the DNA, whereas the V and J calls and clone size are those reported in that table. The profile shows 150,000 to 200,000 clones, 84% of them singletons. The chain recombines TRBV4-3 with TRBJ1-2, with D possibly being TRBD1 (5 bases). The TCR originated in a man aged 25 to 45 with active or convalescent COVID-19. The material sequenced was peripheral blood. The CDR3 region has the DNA TGCGCCAGCAGCCCGACAGTGACGGGCCCGAATGGCTACACCTTC. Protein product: CASSPTVTGPNGYTF.